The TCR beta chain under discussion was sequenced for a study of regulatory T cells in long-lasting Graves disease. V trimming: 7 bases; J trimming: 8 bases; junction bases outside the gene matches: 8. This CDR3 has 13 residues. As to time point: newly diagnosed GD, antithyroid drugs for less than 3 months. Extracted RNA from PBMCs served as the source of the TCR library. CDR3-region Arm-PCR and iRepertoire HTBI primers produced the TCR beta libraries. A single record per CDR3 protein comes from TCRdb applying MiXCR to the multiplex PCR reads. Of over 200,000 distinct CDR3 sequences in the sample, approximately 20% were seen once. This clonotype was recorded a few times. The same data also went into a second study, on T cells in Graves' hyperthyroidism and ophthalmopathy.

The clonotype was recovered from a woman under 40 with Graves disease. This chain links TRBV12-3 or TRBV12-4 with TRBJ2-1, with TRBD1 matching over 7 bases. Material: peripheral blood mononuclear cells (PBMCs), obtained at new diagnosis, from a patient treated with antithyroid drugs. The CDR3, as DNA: TGTGCCAGCACACAGGGGCGAGGCGATGAGCAGTTCTTC. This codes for CASTQGRGDEQFF.